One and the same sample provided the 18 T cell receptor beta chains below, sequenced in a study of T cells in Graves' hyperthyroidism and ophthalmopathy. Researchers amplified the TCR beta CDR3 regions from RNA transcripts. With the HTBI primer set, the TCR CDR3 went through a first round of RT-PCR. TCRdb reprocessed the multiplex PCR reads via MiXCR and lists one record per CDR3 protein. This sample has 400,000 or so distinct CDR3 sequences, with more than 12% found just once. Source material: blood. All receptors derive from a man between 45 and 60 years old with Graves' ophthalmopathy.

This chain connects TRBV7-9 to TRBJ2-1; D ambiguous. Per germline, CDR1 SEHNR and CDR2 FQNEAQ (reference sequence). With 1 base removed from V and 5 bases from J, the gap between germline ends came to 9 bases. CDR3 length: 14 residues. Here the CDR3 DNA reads TGTGCCAGCAGCTTAGTGCTGGAAAACAATGAGCAGTTCTTC. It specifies CASSLVLENNEQFF.

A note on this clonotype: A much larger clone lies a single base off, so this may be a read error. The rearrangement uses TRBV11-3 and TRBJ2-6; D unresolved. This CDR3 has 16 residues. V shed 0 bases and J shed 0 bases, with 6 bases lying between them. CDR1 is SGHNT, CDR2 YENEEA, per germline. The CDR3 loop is CASSLDLSSGANVLTF. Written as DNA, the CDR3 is TGTGCCAGCAGCTTAGATTTGAGCTCTGGGGCCAACGTCCTGACTTTC. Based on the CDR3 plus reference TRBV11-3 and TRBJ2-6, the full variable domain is EAGVVQSPRYKIIEKKQPVAFWCNPISGHNTLYWYLQNLGQGPELLIRYENEEAVDDSQLPKDRFSAERLKGVDSTLKIQPAELGDSAVYLCASSLDLSSGANVLTFGAGSRLTVL.

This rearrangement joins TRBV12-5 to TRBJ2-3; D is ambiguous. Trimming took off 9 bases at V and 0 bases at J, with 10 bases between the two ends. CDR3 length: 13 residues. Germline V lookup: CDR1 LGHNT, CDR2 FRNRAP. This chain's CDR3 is CARLRFSTDTQYF. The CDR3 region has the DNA TGTGCTAGGTTACGGTTTAGCACAGATACGCAGTATTTT.

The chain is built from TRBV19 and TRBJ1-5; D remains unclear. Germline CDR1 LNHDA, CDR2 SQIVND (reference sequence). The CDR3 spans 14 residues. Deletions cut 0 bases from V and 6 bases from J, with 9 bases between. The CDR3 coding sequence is TGTGCCAGTAGTATAGACCGGACGGTTCAGCCCCAGCATTTT. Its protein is CASSIDRTVQPQHF.

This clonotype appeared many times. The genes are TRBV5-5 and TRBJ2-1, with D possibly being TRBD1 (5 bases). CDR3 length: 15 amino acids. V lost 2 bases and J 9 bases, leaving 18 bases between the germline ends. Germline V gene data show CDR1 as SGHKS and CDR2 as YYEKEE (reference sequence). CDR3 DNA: TGTGCCAGCAGCTTTGATAGCAGGACATTCGGTGAGCAGTTCTTC. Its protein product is CASSFDSRTFGEQFF.

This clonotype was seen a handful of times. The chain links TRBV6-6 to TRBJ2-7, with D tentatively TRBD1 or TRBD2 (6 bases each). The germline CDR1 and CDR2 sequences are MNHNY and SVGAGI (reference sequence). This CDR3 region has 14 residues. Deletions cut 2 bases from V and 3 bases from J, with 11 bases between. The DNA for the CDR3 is TGTGCCAGCAGTTACGAGGGGGGAGTCTACGAGCAGTACTTC. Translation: CASSYEGGVYEQYF.

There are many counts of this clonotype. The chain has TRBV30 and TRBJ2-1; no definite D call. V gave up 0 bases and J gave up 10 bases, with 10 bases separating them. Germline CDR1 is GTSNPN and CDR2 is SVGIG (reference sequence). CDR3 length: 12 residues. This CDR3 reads CAWSVPGREQFF. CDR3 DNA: TGTGCCTGGAGTGTACCGGGTCGGGAGCAGTTCTTC.

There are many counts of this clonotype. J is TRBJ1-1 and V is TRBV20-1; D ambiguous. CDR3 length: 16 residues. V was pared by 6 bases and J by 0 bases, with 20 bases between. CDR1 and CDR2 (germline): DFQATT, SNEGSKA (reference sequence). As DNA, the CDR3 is TGCAGTGCAAGCGGTGAGGGCAGACCCATGAACACTGAAGCTTTCTTT. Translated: CSASGEGRPMNTEAFF.

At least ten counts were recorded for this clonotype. The CDR3 protein is CASSFAGPNYGYTF. Here the CDR3 DNA reads TGTGCCAGCAGCTTTGCAGGGCCTAACTATGGCTACACCTTC. The chain uses TRBV5-4 and TRBJ1-2; tentatively, D is TRBD1 (5 bases). The germline V and J ends were trimmed by 2 bases and 0 bases, with 8 bases remaining between them. The CDR3 spans 14 residues. Germline V gene lookup returns CDR1 SGHNT and CDR2 YYREEE (reference sequence).

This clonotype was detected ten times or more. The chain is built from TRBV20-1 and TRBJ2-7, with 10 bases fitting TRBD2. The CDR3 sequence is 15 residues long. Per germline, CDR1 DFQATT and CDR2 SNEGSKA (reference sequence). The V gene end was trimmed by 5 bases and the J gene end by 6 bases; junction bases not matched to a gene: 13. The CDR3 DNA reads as TGCAGTGCTGGAGTCAGTAGCGGGAGGAATGCCGAGCAGTACTTC. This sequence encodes CSAGVSSGRNAEQYF.

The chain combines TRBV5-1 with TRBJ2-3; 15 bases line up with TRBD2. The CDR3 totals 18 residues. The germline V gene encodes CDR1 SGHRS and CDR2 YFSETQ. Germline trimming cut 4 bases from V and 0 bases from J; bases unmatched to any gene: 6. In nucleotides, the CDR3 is TGCGCCAGCAGCAAGGGACTAGCGGGAGGATCTAGCACAGATACGCAGTATTTT. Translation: CASSKGLAGGSSTDTQYF.

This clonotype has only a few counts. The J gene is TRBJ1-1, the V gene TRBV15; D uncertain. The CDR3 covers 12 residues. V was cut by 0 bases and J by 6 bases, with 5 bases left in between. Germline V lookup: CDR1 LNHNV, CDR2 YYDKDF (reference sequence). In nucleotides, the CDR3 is TGTGCCACCAGCAGAGATATGTCTGAAGCTTTCTTT. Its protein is CATSRDMSEAFF.

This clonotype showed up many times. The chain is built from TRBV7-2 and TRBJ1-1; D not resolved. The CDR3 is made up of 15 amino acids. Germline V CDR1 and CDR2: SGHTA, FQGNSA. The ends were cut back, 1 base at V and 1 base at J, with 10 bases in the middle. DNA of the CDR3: TGTGCCAGCAGCTTAGATGCGGGCCGGAACACTGAAGCTTTCTTT. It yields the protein CASSLDAGRNTEAFF.

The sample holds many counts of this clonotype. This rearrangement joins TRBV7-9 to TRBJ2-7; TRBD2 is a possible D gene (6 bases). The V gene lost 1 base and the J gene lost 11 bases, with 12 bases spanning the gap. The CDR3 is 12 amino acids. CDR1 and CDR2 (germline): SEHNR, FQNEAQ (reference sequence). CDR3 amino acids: CASSLEGRTKYF. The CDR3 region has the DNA TGTGCCAGCAGCTTAGAAGGCAGGACTAAGTACTTC.

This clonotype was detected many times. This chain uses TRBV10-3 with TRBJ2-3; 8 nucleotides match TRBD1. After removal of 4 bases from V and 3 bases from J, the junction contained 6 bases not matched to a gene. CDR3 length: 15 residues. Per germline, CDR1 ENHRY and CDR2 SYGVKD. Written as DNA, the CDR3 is TGTGCCATCAGTGTAACAGGGGGGTTTACAGATACGCAGTATTTT. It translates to CAISVTGGFTDTQYF.

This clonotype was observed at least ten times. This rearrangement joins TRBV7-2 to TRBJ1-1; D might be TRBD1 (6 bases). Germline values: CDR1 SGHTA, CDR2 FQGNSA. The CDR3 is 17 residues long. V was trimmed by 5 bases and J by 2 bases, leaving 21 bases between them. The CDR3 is CASSVVTGLGGNTEAFF. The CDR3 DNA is TGTGCCAGCAGCGTAGTGACAGGTCTCGGGGGCAACACTGAAGCTTTCTTT.

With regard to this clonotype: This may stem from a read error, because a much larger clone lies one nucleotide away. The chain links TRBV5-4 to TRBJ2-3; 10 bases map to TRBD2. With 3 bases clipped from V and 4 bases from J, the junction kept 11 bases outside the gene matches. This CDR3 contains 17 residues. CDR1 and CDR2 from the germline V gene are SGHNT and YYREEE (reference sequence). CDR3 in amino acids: CASSSKTSGPMADTQYF. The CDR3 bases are TGTGCCAGCAGCTCGAAGACTAGCGGGCCCATGGCAGATACGCAGTATTTT.

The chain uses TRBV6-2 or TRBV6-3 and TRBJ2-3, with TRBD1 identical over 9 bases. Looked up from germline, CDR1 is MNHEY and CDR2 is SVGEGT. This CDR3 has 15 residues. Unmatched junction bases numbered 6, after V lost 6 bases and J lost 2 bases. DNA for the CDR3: TGTGCCAGCAGCCCCGGGACAGGGATCACAGATACGCAGTATTTT. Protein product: CASSPGTGITDTQYF.